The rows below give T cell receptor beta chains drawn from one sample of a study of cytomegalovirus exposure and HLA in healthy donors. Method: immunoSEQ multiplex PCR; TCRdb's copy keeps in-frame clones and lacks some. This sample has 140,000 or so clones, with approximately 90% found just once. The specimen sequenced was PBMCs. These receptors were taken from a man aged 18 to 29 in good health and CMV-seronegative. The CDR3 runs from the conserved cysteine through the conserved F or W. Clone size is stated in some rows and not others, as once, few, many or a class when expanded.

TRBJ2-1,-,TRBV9,CASSVGTLPYNEQFF
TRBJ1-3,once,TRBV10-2,CASSDPGTGVNTIYF
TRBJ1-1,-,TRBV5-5,CASHSWAGILASMNTEAFF
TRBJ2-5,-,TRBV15,CATSRDVEGGETQYF
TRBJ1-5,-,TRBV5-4,CASSREEKVYSNQPQHF
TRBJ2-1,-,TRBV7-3,CASSLVPRRGALSEQFF
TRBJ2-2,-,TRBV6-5,CASSYSGEVNTGELFF
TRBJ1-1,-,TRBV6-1,CASSEYWWESEAFF
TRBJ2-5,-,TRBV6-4,CASSAGLGETQYF
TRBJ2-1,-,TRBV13,CASSLTSGLSYNEQFF
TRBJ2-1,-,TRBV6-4,CAGVAGARGLMRFF
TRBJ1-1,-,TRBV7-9,CASSLSTRGTEAFF